This entry describes one TCR beta chain. The antigen is unknown. It was with unique molecular identifiers that the TCRbeta library was prepared. TCRdb passed the PCR reads through MiXCR, listing each CDR3 protein once. The sample yields hundreds of thousands of distinct CDR3 sequences, about an eighth seen once. The data stem from a study of T-cell reconstitution after alpha-beta-depleted transplantation in children. Notes on the study in general: Recipient T cells and thymic progenitors that survived gave rise to the high TCRbeta diversity observed at day 60 in some patients. T-cell numbers and diversity, one year after transplant, stemmed largely from T cells that were newly produced. Reportedly, only several hundred clones from non-depleted graft cells drove alpha-beta T-cell counts at about two months.

The receptor comes from a girl aged 2 to 9 with congenital amegakaryocytic thrombocytopenia, due to receive a stem cell transplant. Here the sequenced sample was PBMCs, taken before TCRalphabeta/CD19-depleted stem cell transplant.

CDR3 nucleotide sequence: TGCAGCATTACAGGGACGAATGAGCAGTTCTTC. Its protein is CSITGTNEQFF. The chain combines TRBV29-1 with TRBJ2-1; D might be TRBD1 (6 bases). The CDR3 runs to 11 residues. CDR1 and CDR2 (germline): SQVTM, ANQGSEA. V shed 8 bases and J shed 7 bases, with 12 bases lying between them.